This T cell receptor beta chain was sequenced during a study of siplizumab effects on memory and regulatory T cells (dated by TCRdb to between 2017 and 2020). Regarding the complete study: The study examined how the anti-CD2 antibody siplizumab affects alloreactive T-cell subsets in allogeneic mixed lymphocyte reactions built from human PBMCs. What the work shows at the level of the full study, not this receptor alone: Roughly 75-97% of proliferating CD4+ or CD8+ clones could not be assigned a naive or memory phenotype. Siplizumab significantly reduced the cumulative frequency of alloreactive sequences traceable to unstimulated CD4+ memory T cells. Because sequences below about 10^-5 frequency were poorly captured, only a minor fraction of alloreactive clones could be mapped to unstimulated subsets. Of the alloreactive CD4+ clones that could be mapped, the Treg-derived share averaged approximately 69% with siplizumab compared with roughly 27% in control reactions. Greater diversity appeared to be present in unstimulated naive T cells than in memory T cells, and a substantial contribution to the alloresponse seemed to be made by naive cells. The suppressive function of proliferating Tregs from siplizumab cultures was not functionally confirmed.

Receptor amplification or capture employed the immunoSEQ multiplex PCR assay. The deep sequencing platform assayed about 91,000 TCR templates per sample. Genomic DNA extracted from sorted T cells was used for TCRbeta CDR3 sequencing. On the study's bioinformatics: The R programming language was used for the clonal analysis of the TCRbeta CDR3 data. Alloreactive CD4+ and CD8+ clones were identified by comparing unstimulated samples to CFSE-low samples taken after the reaction. Regulatory or non-regulatory origin was assigned to alloreactive CD4+ clones by matching of sequences to sorted unstimulated Treg and non-Treg repertoires. TCRdb obtained this table from immuneACCESS and retained in-frame rearrangements with V and J assigned. These tables miss some clones; where compared with another copy, unresolved V genes account for less than half of the shortfall, and the remainder is unexplained. For V, J and clone size, that table is used; D and trimming come from the DNA. This sample lists about 63,000 clones; less than 85% were detected once. About 3.5% of the sample comes from the top ten.

In regard to this clone: Its antigen is not yet known. There are no base qualities to consult, and no much larger clone falls within one base.

Additional sequencing covered unstimulated subsets from a few donor pairs, namely CD8+ effector memory, CD4+ naive, CD8+ TEMRA, CD4+ memory and CD8+ naive. TCRbeta CDR3 sequencing was performed on sorted unstimulated T cells and on proliferating T cells recovered from mixed lymphocyte reactions. Fresh whole blood from some eleven HLA-typed healthy donors was used to isolate PBMCs. Via the germline V gene, CDR1 is SGDLS and CDR2 YYNGEE. Its CDR3 holds 13 amino acids, cysteine through phenylalanine. Left in the record is the CDR3 DNA by itself, 39 bases read in frame from the first base. V is reduced by 4 bases and J by 7 bases, leaving a spacing of 13 bases between them.

This receptor chain uses TRBV9 and TRBJ2-3; the best D guess is TRBD2, with 5 bases matching. This sequence was found in a human donor in good health. The sequenced material came from memory CD4+ T cells sorted from blood. The cell subset or site label for this specimen denotes: unstimulated CD4+ memory T cells. The DNA sequence reads TGTGCCAGCAGCACTAGTGAACTTCATACGCAGTATTTT. This encodes CASSTSELHTQYF.